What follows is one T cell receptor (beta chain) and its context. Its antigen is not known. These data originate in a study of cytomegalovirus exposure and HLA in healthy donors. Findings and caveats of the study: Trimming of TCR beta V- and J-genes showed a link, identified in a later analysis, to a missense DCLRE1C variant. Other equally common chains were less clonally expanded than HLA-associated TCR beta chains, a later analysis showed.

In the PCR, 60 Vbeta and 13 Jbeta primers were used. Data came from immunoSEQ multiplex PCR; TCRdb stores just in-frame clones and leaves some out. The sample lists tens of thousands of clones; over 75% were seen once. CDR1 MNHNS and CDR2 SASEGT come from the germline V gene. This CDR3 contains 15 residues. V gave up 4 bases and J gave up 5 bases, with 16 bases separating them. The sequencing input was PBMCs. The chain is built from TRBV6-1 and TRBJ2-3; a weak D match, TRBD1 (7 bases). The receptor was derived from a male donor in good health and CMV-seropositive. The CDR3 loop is CASSAEGGGIDTQYF. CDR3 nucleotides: TGTGCCAGCAGTGCGGAAGGGGGCGGGATAGATACGCAGTATTTT.